A single sample gave rise to the 32 T cell receptor beta chains below, sequenced in a study of T-cell reconstitution after alpha-beta-depleted transplantation in children. TCRbeta library preparation incorporated unique molecular identifiers. TCRdb recomputed calls from the PCR reads with MiXCR, one row per CDR3 protein. The sample consists of under 850,000 distinct CDR3 sequences, approximately 14% of them appearing once. The sample here was PBMCs, taken before TCRalphabeta/CD19-depleted stem cell transplant. All receptors derive from a girl aged 2-10 years with congenital amegakaryocytic thrombocytopenia, due to receive a stem cell transplant.

The chain links TRBV29-1 to TRBJ2-6, with TRBD1 identical over 7 bases. Per germline, CDR1 SQVTM and CDR2 ANQGSEA. Trimming cost V 7 bases and J 0 bases; bases outside gene matches: 6. The CDR3 is made up of 15 amino acids. This CDR3 reads CSAATGSSGANVLTF. The CDR3 bases are TGCAGCGCCGCGACAGGGAGCTCTGGGGCCAACGTCCTGACTTTC.

The chain uses TRBV7-3 and TRBJ1-1, with 11 positions matching TRBD1. Trimming took 5 bases from V and 4 from J; bases not matched to a gene: 6. Germline CDR1 SGHTA, CDR2 FQGTGA. The CDR3 spans 15 residues. The CDR3 DNA reads TGTGCCAGCAGCCTACTCGGGACAGGGGGCACTGAAGCTTTCTTT. Translated, it gives CASSLLGTGGTEAFF.

The sample holds a few counts of this clonotype. The V call is TRBV12-3 or TRBV12-4, the J call TRBJ2-7; D ambiguous. The V end was cut by 7 bases, the J end by 9 bases, with 16 bases between. The CDR3 loop spans 12 amino acids. Here the CDR3 DNA reads TGTGCCAGCAACAACTGGGGTCCGTGGCAGTACTTC. Translated: CASNNWGPWQYF.

This chain links TRBV28 with TRBJ2-4; 9 positions agree with TRBD1. Germline V gene data show CDR1 as MDHEN and CDR2 as SYDVKM. CDR3 length: 15 residues. The V and J ends lost 4 bases and 9 bases, in that order; junction bases with no gene match: 10. The CDR3 DNA reads TGTGCCAGCAGTTCGCAGACAGGGGGTACGGCCATTCAGTACTTC. Protein sequence: CASSSQTGGTAIQYF.

The rearrangement joins TRBV20-1 to TRBJ2-3; D not resolved. Germline CDR1 is DFQATT and CDR2 is SNEGSKA (reference sequence). The CDR3 is 13 residues long. V was trimmed by 6 bases and J by 2 bases, leaving 12 bases between them. In nucleotides, the CDR3 is TGCAGTGCCCCTGGTGGGGACACAGATACGCAGTATTTT. The encoded protein is CSAPGGDTDTQYF.

This clonotype was observed many times. The chain couples TRBV7-8 to TRBJ1-1, with D perhaps matching TRBD1 (5 bases). The germline V gene has CDR1 SGHVS and CDR2 FQNEAQ. Trimming took 5 bases from V and 8 from J, leaving 9 bases between them. The CDR3 runs to 11 residues. The CDR3 coding sequence is TGTGCCAGCAGCCCGCACAGGGAAGCTTTCTTT. Translating it yields CASSPHREAFF. The complete variable domain, with remaining parts taken from reference TRBV7-8 and TRBJ1-1, reads GAGVSQSPRYKVAKRGQDVALRCDPISGHVSLFWYQQALGQGPEFLTYFQNEAQLDKSGLPSDRFFAERPEGSVSTLKIQRTQQEDSAVYLCASSPHREAFFGQGTRLTVV.

The genes are TRBV10-3 and TRBJ2-1; D remains ambiguous. The ends were cut back, 2 bases at V and 8 bases at J, with 4 bases in the middle. Germline lookup yields CDR1 ENHRY and CDR2 SYGVKD. The CDR3 has 11 residues. The CDR3 sequence: CAISEIDEQFF. Here the CDR3 DNA reads TGTGCCATCAGTGAGATCGATGAGCAGTTCTTC.

This clonotype appeared many times. The genes are TRBV10-3 and TRBJ1-2; D gene ambiguous. Germline V gene lookup returns CDR1 ENHRY and CDR2 SYGVKD. This CDR3 contains 13 residues. The germline V and J ends were trimmed by 6 bases and 8 bases, with 16 bases remaining between them. CDR3 protein: CAISIIVSMGYTF. The CDR3 nucleotides read TGTGCCATCAGCATAATTGTCTCTATGGGCTACACCTTC.

The chain couples TRBV10-1 to TRBJ2-2; maybe TRBD1 (6 bases). The V gene lost 0 bases and the J gene lost 3 bases, with 11 bases spanning the gap. CDR1 is WNHNN, CDR2 SYGVQD, per germline (reference sequence). CDR3 size: 16 residues. The CDR3 DNA sequence: TGCGCCAGCAGTGAGTCTGTGGGGGCGCACACCGGGGAGCTGTTTTTT. Its translation: CASSESVGAHTGELFF.

The chain carries TRBV5-1 and TRBJ2-7; 8 bases line up with TRBD1. V dropped 4 bases and J dropped 0; count of bases not matched to a gene: 3. Germline V gene data show CDR1 as SGHRS and CDR2 as YFSETQ. This CDR3 has 14 residues. The CDR3 DNA is TGCGCCAGCAGCCCGACAGGGGACTCCTACGAGCAGTACTTC. Its protein is CASSPTGDSYEQYF. Looking up the rest from reference TRBV5-1 and TRBJ2-7 gives the full variable domain: KAGVTQTPRYLIKTRGQQVTLSCSPISGHRSVSWYQQTPGQGLQFLFEYFSETQRNKGNFPGRFSGRQFSNSRSEMNVSTLELGDSALYLCASSPTGDSYEQYFGPGTRLTVT.

This clonotype was seen many times. The CDR3 DNA reads TGTGCCAGCAGTTTCGTGGGGCAAGAGACCCAGTACTTC. This gives the protein CASSFVGQETQYF. The rearrangement joins TRBV28 to TRBJ2-5; D gene ambiguous. Germline V gives CDR1 MDHEN, CDR2 SYDVKM. The CDR3 is made up of 13 amino acids. The ends were cut back, 3 bases at V and 2 bases at J, with 7 bases in the middle.

This clonotype was found many times. The V and J genes are TRBV5-1 and TRBJ2-7; D is unclear. There are 15 residues in the CDR3. Germline V gene sequence: CDR1 SGHRS, CDR2 YFSETQ. V was trimmed by 1 base and J by 3 bases, leaving 14 bases between them. The CDR3 DNA sequence: TGCGCCAGCAGCTTGTTCGGAAACAGCTTCTACGAGCAGTACTTC. This codes for CASSLFGNSFYEQYF.

This clonotype was observed at least ten times. The rearrangement joins TRBV6-2 or TRBV6-3 to TRBJ2-1; D gene unclear. This CDR3 contains 13 residues. Germline V gene sequence: CDR1 MNHEY, CDR2 SVGEGT. V lost 10 bases, J lost 7 bases, and 17 bases lay in between. The CDR3 DNA is TGTGCCACATCAAGACATCAAGCGAATGAGCAGTTCTTC. Translated, it gives CATSRHQANEQFF.

This clonotype was detected ten times or more. The V and J genes are TRBV10-3 and TRBJ2-5, with D possibly matching TRBD2 (6 bases). Germline V gene data show CDR1 as ENHRY and CDR2 as SYGVKD. This CDR3 is built from 15 residues. V shed 0 bases and J shed 5 bases, with 13 bases lying between them. CDR3 sequence reads: CAISESGGLAETQYF. The CDR3 DNA reads as TGTGCCATCAGTGAGTCCGGGGGTTTGGCGGAGACCCAGTACTTC.

This clonotype showed up many times. V gene TRBV12-3 or TRBV12-4 combines with J gene TRBJ1-4; no firm D call. The V gene lost 3 bases and the J gene lost 7 bases, with 15 bases spanning the gap. CDR3 length: 15 amino acids. The CDR3 sequence: CASSFNGPGREKLFF. DNA of the CDR3: TGTGCCAGCAGTTTTAATGGACCCGGCCGTGAAAAACTGTTTTTT.

This chain joins TRBV7-6 and TRBJ2-5, with D perhaps matching TRBD1 (6 bases). V was pared by 5 bases and J by 1 base, with 14 bases between. CDR1 and CDR2 (germline): SGHVS, FNYEAQ. The CDR3 runs to 15 residues. The CDR3 sequence is CASSEIGGSQETQYF. As DNA, the CDR3 is TGTGCCAGCAGCGAAATAGGGGGTTCCCAAGAGACCCAGTACTTC.

This clonotype came up a few times. The chain recombines TRBV30 with TRBJ1-1; a weak D match, TRBD1 (6 bases). Trimming removed 6 bases at V and 5 bases at J, with 13 bases between. CDR1 GTSNPN and CDR2 SVGIG come from the germline V gene (reference sequence). The CDR3 contains 12 residues. The CDR3, as DNA: TGTGCCTGCTCGAGGGGGTATACTGAAGCTTTCTTT. This encodes CACSRGYTEAFF.

This clonotype has at least ten counts. As DNA, the CDR3 is TGTGCCAGCAGTGACCGACAGTTGAGCAATCAGCCCCAGCATTTT. This sequence encodes CASSDRQLSNQPQHF. V usage is TRBV6-4 and J usage is TRBJ1-5; a weak D match, TRBD1 (5 bases). Germline assignment: CDR1 MRHNA and CDR2 SNTAGT. The CDR3 runs 15 residues. Trimming took 2 bases from V and 1 from J, leaving 9 bases between them.

The chain carries TRBV5-1 and TRBJ1-2, with D uncertain. Trimming removed 8 bases at V and 8 bases at J, with 10 bases between. CDR1 SGHRS and CDR2 YFSETQ come from the germline V gene. The CDR3 has 10 residues. Written as DNA, the CDR3 is TGCGCCAGTCCGATGAGGGGCTACACCTTC. Residues: CASPMRGYTF.

This clonotype turned up a few times. The V gene is TRBV5-1, the J gene TRBJ2-7; TRBD2 agrees at 7 bases. V lost 3 bases, J lost 11 bases, and 8 bases stayed unmatched. The CDR3 is 12 amino acids. The germline V gene has CDR1 SGHRS and CDR2 YFSETQ. The CDR3 loop reads CASSWDREEKYF. CDR3 coding DNA: TGCGCCAGCAGCTGGGACCGGGAGGAGAAGTACTTC.

This chain links TRBV5-1 with TRBJ1-6, with 8 positions matching TRBD1. This CDR3 contains 16 residues. J was trimmed by 7 bases and V by 0 bases; bases with no gene match: 6. Germline CDR1 and CDR2: SGHRS and YFSETQ. DNA of the CDR3: TGCGCCAGCAGCTTGGGACCCGACAGGGGAAATTCACCCCTCCACTTT. This sequence encodes CASSLGPDRGNSPLHF.

The V call is TRBV7-6, the J call TRBJ2-3, with D possibly being TRBD1 (5 bases). Between the trimmed V and J ends, which lost 5 bases and 2 bases, there was a span of 11 bases. This CDR3 has 14 amino acids. CDR1 is SGHVS and CDR2 is FNYEAQ in the germline V gene. CDR3 region: CASSQGAVTDTQYF. The CDR3 DNA sequence: TGTGCCAGCAGCCAGGGTGCAGTCACAGATACGCAGTATTTT. The full variable domain, with the rest looked up from reference TRBV7-6 and TRBJ2-3, is GAGVSQSPRYKVTKRGQDVALRCDPISGHVSLYWYRQALGQGPEFLTYFNYEAQQDKSGLPNDRFSAERPEGSISTLTIQRTEQRDSAMYRCASSQGAVTDTQYFGPGTRLTVL.

This clonotype was found a few times. This sequence joins TRBV7-9 and TRBJ2-7; 9 bases align to TRBD2. Trimming removed 4 bases from V and 1 base from J; junction bases left unmatched: 11. This CDR3 has 17 amino acids. Germline assignment: CDR1 SEHNR and CDR2 FQNEAQ (reference sequence). CDR3 amino acids: CASSSNREREVSYEQYF. CDR3 bases: TGTGCCAGCAGCTCAAACCGGGAGCGGGAGGTGTCCTACGAGCAGTACTTC.

This clonotype was detected ten times or more. The genes are TRBV7-8 and TRBJ2-1; 12 bases align to TRBD2. The length of the CDR3 is 15 residues. Germline V lookup: CDR1 SGHVS, CDR2 FQNEAQ. V shed 2 bases and J 7 bases; nucleotides not matched to a gene: 3. The DNA of the CDR3 is TGTGCCAGCAGCTTAATAGGACTAGCGGGGAATGAGCAGTTCTTC. Its protein product is CASSLIGLAGNEQFF.

There are many counts of this clonotype. V gene TRBV20-1 combines with J gene TRBJ2-7; 9 positions agree with TRBD2. This CDR3 contains 17 residues. Per germline, CDR1 DFQATT and CDR2 SNEGSKA (reference sequence). The trim removed 3 bases at V and 2 bases at J, leaving 14 bases unmatched. The CDR3 loop is CSARRGSSGNVAYEQYF. DNA for the CDR3: TGCAGTGCTAGGCGGGGGTCTAGCGGGAACGTGGCCTACGAGCAGTACTTC.

This clonotype appeared many times. The chain links TRBV29-1 to TRBJ1-1, with 8 bases lining up with TRBD1. Germline V gene lookup returns CDR1 SQVTM and CDR2 ANQGSEA. V gave up 5 bases and J gave up 7 bases; unmatched junction bases: 6. This CDR3 is 12 amino acids long. In DNA, the CDR3 is TGCAGCGTTACCCGGGACAGGTTTGAAGCTTTCTTT. This gives the protein CSVTRDRFEAFF.

The J gene is TRBJ2-7, the V gene TRBV20-1; 8 bases align to TRBD2. Per the germline V gene, CDR1 is DFQATT and CDR2 is SNEGSKA (reference sequence). V shed 0 bases and J 3 bases; nucleotides not matched to a gene: 7. This CDR3 has 15 amino acids. The CDR3 loop reads CSARDGTGTSYEQYF. The CDR3 region has the DNA TGCAGTGCTAGAGACGGAACCGGGACTAGCTACGAGCAGTACTTC.

At least ten counts were recorded for this clonotype. This chain connects TRBV20-1 to TRBJ2-1; D ambiguous. Germline CDR1 DFQATT, CDR2 SNEGSKA (reference sequence). This CDR3 has 11 residues. With 5 bases removed from V and 7 bases from J, the gap between germline ends came to 9 bases. The CDR3 loop reads CSAAARNEQFF. CDR3 coding DNA: TGCAGTGCTGCCGCCCGGAATGAGCAGTTCTTC.

This clonotype appeared many times. The V and J genes are TRBV28 and TRBJ2-7; a possible D gene is TRBD2 (6 bases). The CDR3 contains 13 residues. The germline gives CDR1 MDHEN, CDR2 SYDVKM. The ends were cut back, 9 bases at V and 4 bases at J, with 16 bases in the middle. The CDR3 spells CASTTRGGYEQYF. The CDR3 bases are TGTGCCAGTACGACTAGGGGCGGTTACGAGCAGTACTTC.

Remarks on this clonotype: A much more abundant neighbour one base away suggests this may be a read error. The chain links TRBV5-1 to TRBJ2-7; D not certain. CDR1 and CDR2 (germline): SGHRS, YFSETQ. V was shortened by 1 base and J by 5 bases, with 19 bases between the two germline ends. The CDR3 runs 16 residues. CDR3 coding DNA: TGCGCCAGCAGCTTGTTTATGCACGCCACTGGAAACGAGCAGTACTTC. It translates to CASSLFMHATGNEQYF.

This clonotype was seen many times. The CDR3 loop is CSARDIRADTQYF. The CDR3 DNA is TGCAGTGCTAGAGATATTAGGGCAGATACGCAGTATTTT. This chain connects TRBV20-1 to TRBJ2-3; D gene uncertain. The CDR3 has 13 residues. The V gene's germline CDR1 is DFQATT and CDR2 SNEGSKA (reference sequence). V dropped 0 bases and J dropped 4 bases, with 8 bases sitting between them.

In its sample, this clonotype was seen many times. This sequence joins TRBV5-1 and TRBJ2-2; TRBD2 aligns across 12 bases. Looked up from germline, CDR1 is SGHRS and CDR2 is YFSETQ. Losses at the gene ends were 5 bases for V and 5 bases for J; bases not matched to a gene: 7. The CDR3 extends over 16 amino acids. The CDR3 sequence is CASRVSTSGRTGELFF. The CDR3 DNA is TGCGCCAGCAGGGTCTCGACTAGCGGGAGAACCGGGGAGCTGTTTTTT.